This T cell receptor (beta chain) was profiled in a study of shared clonotypes between healthy human individuals. Across the study: Contributing individuals were two females and three males aged 18 to 49. Findings of the study overall: In the sorted subsets, rarefaction showed sequencing was incomplete despite large depth. Across subsets, estimated richness was generally greater for naive than for memory populations.

With regard to this clone: Its antigen is unidentified.

The J segment lost 7 bases and the V segment lost 2 bases, leaving 2 bases of the junction unmatched. The CDR3 has 14 amino acids. Germline CDR1 reads MDHEN; CDR2 reads SYDVKM. DNA at approximately 200 ng, about 30,000 T cell genomes, went into sorted-subset replicate PCRs. Sequencing used immunoSEQ multiplex PCR; TCRdb keeps in-frame clones, though not all of them. In the table there are about 1.5 million clones, 98% of which are singletons. The TCR was taken from a man aged 30 to 45 in good health. The sequenced sample consisted of naive CD4+ T cells sorted from blood. Subset of the sample: CD45RA+ positively selected. The gene calls are TRBV28 and TRBJ2-5, with 12 bases fitting TRBD2. The CDR3 sequence: CASSLLAGGGTQYF. CDR3 nucleotide sequence: TGTGCCAGCAGTTTACTAGCGGGAGGGGGGACCCAGTACTTC.